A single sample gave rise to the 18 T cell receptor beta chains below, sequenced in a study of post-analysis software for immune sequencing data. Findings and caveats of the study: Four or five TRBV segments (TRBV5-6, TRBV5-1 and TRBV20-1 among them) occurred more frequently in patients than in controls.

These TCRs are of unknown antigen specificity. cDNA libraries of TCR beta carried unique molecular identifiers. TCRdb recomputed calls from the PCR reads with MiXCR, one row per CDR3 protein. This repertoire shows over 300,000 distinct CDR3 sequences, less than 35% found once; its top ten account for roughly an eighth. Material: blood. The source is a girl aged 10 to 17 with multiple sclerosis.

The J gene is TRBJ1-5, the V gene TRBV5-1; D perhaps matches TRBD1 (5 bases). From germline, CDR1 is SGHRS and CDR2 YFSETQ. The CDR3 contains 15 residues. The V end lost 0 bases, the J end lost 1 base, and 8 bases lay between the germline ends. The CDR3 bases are TGCGCCAGCAGCTTGGAGCCAGGGAGCAATCAGCCCCAGCATTTT. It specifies CASSLEPGSNQPQHF.

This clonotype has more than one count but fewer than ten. CDR3 in amino acids: CASSRGRGDNEQFF. In nucleotides, the CDR3 is TGCGCCAGCAGTCGGGGGCGGGGGGACAATGAGCAGTTCTTC. The chain couples TRBV5-1 to TRBJ2-1; TRBD2 matches 8 bases. Germline CDR1 and CDR2: SGHRS and YFSETQ. CDR3 size: 14 residues. Germline trimming cut 5 bases from V and 5 bases from J; bases unmatched to any gene: 6.

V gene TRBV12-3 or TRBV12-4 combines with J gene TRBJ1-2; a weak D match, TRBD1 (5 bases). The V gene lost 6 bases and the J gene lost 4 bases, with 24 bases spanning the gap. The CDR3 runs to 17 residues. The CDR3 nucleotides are TGTGCCAGCAGCCCCACACGGGGGAGTAAGGACGGCTATGGCTACACCTTC. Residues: CASSPTRGSKDGYGYTF.

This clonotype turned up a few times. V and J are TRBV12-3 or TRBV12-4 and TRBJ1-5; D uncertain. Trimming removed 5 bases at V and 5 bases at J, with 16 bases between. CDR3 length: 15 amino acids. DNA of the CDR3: TGTGCCAGCAGTCCAGATCCTTACCCTTATCAGCCCCAGCATTTT. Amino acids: CASSPDPYPYQPQHF.

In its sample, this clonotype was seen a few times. CDR3 nucleotide sequence: TGCAGCGTCAGCCCTGGACAGGGGCGCACCCCCAGCTCCTACAATGAGCAGTTCTTC. It encodes CSVSPGQGRTPSSYNEQFF. The chain employs TRBV29-1 and TRBJ2-1; 9 bases fit TRBD1. V shed 6 bases, J shed 0 bases, and the junction held 18 bases outside the gene matches. CDR1 is SQVTM and CDR2 is ANQGSEA in the germline V gene. This CDR3 contains 19 residues.

CDR3 sequence: CSARDPWSQPQHF. In DNA, the CDR3 is TGCAGTGCTAGAGATCCTTGGTCTCAGCCCCAGCATTTT. The rearrangement uses TRBV20-1 and TRBJ1-5; D is unresolved. In germline, CDR1 is DFQATT, CDR2 SNEGSKA (reference sequence). This CDR3 region has 13 residues. With 0 bases removed from V and 6 bases from J, the gap between germline ends came to 9 bases.

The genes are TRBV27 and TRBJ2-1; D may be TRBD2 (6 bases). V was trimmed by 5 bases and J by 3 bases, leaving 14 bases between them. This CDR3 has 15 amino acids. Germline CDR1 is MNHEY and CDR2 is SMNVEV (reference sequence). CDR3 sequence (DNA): TGTGCCAGCAGTCCCCACCAGGGAGGCTACAATGAGCAGTTCTTC. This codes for CASSPHQGGYNEQFF.

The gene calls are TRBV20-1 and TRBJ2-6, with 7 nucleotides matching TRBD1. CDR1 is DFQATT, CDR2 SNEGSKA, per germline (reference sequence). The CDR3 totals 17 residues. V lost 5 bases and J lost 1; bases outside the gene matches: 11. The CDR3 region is CSAPTRDRWSGANVLTF. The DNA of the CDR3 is TGCAGTGCTCCCACCAGGGACAGATGGTCTGGGGCCAACGTCCTGACTTTC.

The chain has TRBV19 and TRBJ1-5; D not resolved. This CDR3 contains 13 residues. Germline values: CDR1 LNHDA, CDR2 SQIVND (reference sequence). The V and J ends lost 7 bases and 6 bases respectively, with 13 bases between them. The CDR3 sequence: CASNRDGIQPQHF. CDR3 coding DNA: TGTGCCAGTAATCGCGACGGGATTCAGCCCCAGCATTTT.

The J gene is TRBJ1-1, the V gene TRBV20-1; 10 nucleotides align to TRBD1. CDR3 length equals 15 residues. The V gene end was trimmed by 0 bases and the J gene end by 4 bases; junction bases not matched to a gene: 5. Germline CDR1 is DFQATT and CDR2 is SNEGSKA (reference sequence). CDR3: CSARDWDRGGTEAFF. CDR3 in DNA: TGCAGTGCTAGAGATTGGGACAGGGGAGGCACTGAAGCTTTCTTT.

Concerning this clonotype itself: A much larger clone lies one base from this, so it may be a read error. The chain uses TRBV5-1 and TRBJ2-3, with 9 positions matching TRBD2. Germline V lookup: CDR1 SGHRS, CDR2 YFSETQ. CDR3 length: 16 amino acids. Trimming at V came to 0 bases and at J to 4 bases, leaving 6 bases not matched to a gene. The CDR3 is CASSLGLAGRADTQYF. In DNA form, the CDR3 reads TGCGCCAGCAGCTTGGGGCTAGCGGGGAGGGCAGATACGCAGTATTTT.

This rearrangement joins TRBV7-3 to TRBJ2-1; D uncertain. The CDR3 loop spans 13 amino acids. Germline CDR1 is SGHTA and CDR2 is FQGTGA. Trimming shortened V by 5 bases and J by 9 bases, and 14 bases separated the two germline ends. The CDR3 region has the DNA TGTGCCAGCAGCGCCATGCCCCCGGCTGAGCAGTTCTTC. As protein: CASSAMPPAEQFF.

The CDR3 bases are TGTGCCAGCAGCTTATCGGACATGGCCATCCTGGGTGAGCAGTTCTTC. It is translated as CASSLSDMAILGEQFF. The chain combines TRBV11-2 with TRBJ2-1; D perhaps matches TRBD1 (5 bases). The CDR3 loop spans 16 amino acids. CDR1 SGHAT and CDR2 FQNNGV come from the germline V gene. V lost 2 bases and J lost 9, with 20 bases in between.

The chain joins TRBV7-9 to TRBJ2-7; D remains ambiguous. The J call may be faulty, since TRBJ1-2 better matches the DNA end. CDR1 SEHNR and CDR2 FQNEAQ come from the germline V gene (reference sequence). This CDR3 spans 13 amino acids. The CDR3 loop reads CASSFHAEAGYTF. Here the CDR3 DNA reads TGTGCCAGCAGCTTTCACGCGGAGGCGGGCTACACCTTC.

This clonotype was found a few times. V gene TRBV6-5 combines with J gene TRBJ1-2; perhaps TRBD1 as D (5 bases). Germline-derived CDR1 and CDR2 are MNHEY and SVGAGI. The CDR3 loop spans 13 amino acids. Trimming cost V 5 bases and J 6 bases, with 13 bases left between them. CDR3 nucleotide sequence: TGTGCCAGCAGTCTGGGGCAGATTCATGGCTACACCTTC. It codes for CASSLGQIHGYTF.

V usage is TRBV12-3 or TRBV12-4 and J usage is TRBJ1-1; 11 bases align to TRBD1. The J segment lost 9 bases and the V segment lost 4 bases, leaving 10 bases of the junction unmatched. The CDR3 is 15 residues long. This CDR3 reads CASSWTGTGGVKAFF. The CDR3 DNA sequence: TGTGCCAGCAGTTGGACCGGGACAGGGGGGGTTAAAGCTTTCTTT.

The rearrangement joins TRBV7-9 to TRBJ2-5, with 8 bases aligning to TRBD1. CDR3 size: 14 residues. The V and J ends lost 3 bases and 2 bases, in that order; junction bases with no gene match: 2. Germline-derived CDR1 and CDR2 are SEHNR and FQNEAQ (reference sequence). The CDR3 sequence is CASSFRQGQETQYF. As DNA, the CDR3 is TGTGCCAGCAGCTTTCGACAGGGGCAAGAGACCCAGTACTTC.

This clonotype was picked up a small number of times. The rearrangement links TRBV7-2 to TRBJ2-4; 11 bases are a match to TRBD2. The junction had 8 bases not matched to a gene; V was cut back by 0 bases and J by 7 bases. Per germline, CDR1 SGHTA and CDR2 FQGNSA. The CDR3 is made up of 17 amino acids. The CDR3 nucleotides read TGTGCCAGCAGCTTAGCGGGTAGCGGGGGGGGCCATAACATTCAGTACTTC. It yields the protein CASSLAGSGGGHNIQYF.